One and the same sample provided the 4 T cell receptor beta chains below, sequenced in a study of CD8+ T cells in alopecia areata. Isolated RNA was reverse transcribed into cDNA used as the sequencing template. Libraries were prepared by immunoSEQ multiplex PCR; TCRdb keeps only in-frame clonotypes and omits some of them. Seen here are roughly 280,000 clones, 60% observed once, and the top ten hold around 0.92%. This sample's treatment: oral pan-JAK inhibitor, 5-10 mg twice daily. The sequenced sample was CD4+ T cells sorted from blood, obtained between weeks 51 and 54, from a patient treated with tofacitinib. The origin of the receptors is a human donor with alopecia areata.

This chain uses TRBV10-3 with TRBJ1-5, with 7 bases matching TRBD1. Germline lookup yields CDR1 ENHRY and CDR2 SYGVKD. The CDR3 is made up of 12 amino acids. Trimming removed 3 bases from V and 16 bases from J; junction bases left unmatched: 9. CDR3 protein: CAISETGALYHF. The DNA for the CDR3 is TGTGCCATCAGTGAAACAGGGGCCCTTTACCATTTT.

The rearrangement joins TRBV5-1 to TRBJ2-5, with D perhaps matching TRBD1 (6 bases). The germline V gene has CDR1 SGHRS and CDR2 YFSETQ. The V and J ends lost 3 bases and 4 bases respectively, with 16 bases between them. The CDR3 extends over 15 amino acids. The CDR3 region is CASSWKGDEGETQYF. CDR3 DNA sequence: TGCGCCAGCAGCTGGAAGGGGGACGAGGGAGAGACCCAGTACTTC.

Only a few counts were recorded for this clone. The V call is TRBV7-9, the J call TRBJ1-6, with TRBD1 matching over 7 bases. Germline V CDR1 and CDR2: SEHNR, FQNEAQ (reference sequence). This CDR3 spans 17 amino acids. Losses at the gene ends were 1 base for V and 8 bases for J; bases not matched to a gene: 11. CDR3 DNA: TGTGCCAGCAGCTTAGGAGGGACAGCCTCAATCGATTCACCCCTCCACTTT. This gives the protein CASSLGGTASIDSPLHF. Using reference TRBV7-9 and TRBJ1-6 for the parts outside the CDR3, the full variable domain is DTGVSQNPRHKITKRGQNVTFRCDPISEHNRLYWYRQTLGQGPEFLTYFQNEAQLEKSRLLSDRFSAERPKGSFSTLEIQRTEQGDSAMYLCASSLGGTASIDSPLHFGNGTRLTVT.

V and J are TRBV5-6 and TRBJ2-1, with D perhaps matching TRBD1 (6 bases). Germline loops: CDR1 SGHDT, CDR2 YYEEEE. CDR3 length: 12 amino acids. V gave up 3 bases and J gave up 6 bases, with 7 bases separating them. CDR3: CASSYRVNEQFF. CDR3 bases: TGTGCCAGCAGCTACAGGGTCAATGAGCAGTTCTTC.